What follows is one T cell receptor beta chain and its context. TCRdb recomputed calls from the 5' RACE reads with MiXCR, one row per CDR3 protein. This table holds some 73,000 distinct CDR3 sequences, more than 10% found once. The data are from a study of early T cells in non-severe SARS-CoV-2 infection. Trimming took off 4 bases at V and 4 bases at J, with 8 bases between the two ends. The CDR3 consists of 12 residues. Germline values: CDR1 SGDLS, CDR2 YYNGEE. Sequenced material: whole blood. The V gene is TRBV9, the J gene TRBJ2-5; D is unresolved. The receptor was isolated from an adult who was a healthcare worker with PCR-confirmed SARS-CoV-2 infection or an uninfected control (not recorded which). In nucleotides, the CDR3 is TGTGCCAGCAGCCCCATGGGAGAGACCCAGTACTTC. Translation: CASSPMGETQYF.